Listed below are T cell receptor beta chains from one sample, sequenced in a study of cytomegalovirus exposure and HLA in healthy donors. This table comes from immunoSEQ multiplex PCR, and its TCRdb copy is limited to in-frame clones, with some not included. The repertoire includes some 90,000 clones, 60% to 85% of them detected once, and roughly 1.9% sits in the top ten. Input material: PBMCs. The origin of the receptors is a boy aged 5 to 17 in good health and CMV-seronegative. CDR3s include the opening cysteine and the closing phenylalanine or tryptophan. Each record gives: clone size, V gene, J gene, D gene, CDR3 protein, CDR3 DNA. The D gene is left open where the match is weak. The listing skips clone size in some rows; elsewhere it reads once, few, many or a size class.

.,TRBV7-2,TRBJ2-7,.,CASSPTTSSYEQYF,TGTGCCAGCAGCCCGACAACAAGCTCCTACGAGCAGTACTTC
.,TRBV29-1,TRBJ2-7,.,CSVEGETPYEQYF,TGCAGCGTTGAAGGAGAAACTCCCTACGAGCAGTACTTC
once,TRBV27,TRBJ2-7,TRBD1,CASSDRGYDEQYF,TGTGCCAGCAGTGACAGGGGATACGACGAGCAGTACTTC
.,TRBV19,TRBJ1-3,.,CASSSGDTIYF,TGTGCCAGTAGCTCAGGGGACACCATATATTTT
.,TRBV5-1,TRBJ2-5,TRBD2,CASSLAVAGGETQYF,TGCGCCAGCAGCTTGGCAGTAGCGGGAGGAGAGACCCAGTACTTC
once,TRBV7-9,TRBJ1-1,.,CASSLGAGNTEAFF,TGTGCCAGCAGCTTAGGGGCAGGGAACACTGAAGCTTTCTTT
.,TRBV6-5,TRBJ1-2,.,CASSYGGQAWGYTF,TGTGCCAGCAGTTACGGCGGACAAGCATGGGGCTACACCTTC
.,TRBV9,TRBJ2-2,TRBD2,CASNPRGSGENTGELFF,TGTGCCAGCAATCCTCGGGGTAGCGGGGAGAACACCGGGGAGCTGTTTTTT
.,TRBV4-3,TRBJ2-7,.,CASSQGTGLDEQYF,TGCGCCAGCAGCCAAGGAACAGGGCTTGACGAGCAGTACTTC
few,TRBV7-2,TRBJ2-5,TRBD2,CASSLDGGFGKTQYF,TGTGCCAGCAGCTTAGACGGGGGGTTCGGAAAGACCCAGTACTTC
.,TRBV30,TRBJ1-2,TRBD1,CAWGTETPLGYTF,TGTGCCTGGGGGACAGAGACCCCCTTAGGCTACACCTTC
.,TRBV6-1,TRBJ1-5,TRBD1,CASSGPTGKANTNSNQPQHF,TGTGCCAGCAGTGGACCGACAGGGAAGGCGAATACTAATAGCAATCAGCCCCAGCATTTT
once,TRBV5-1,TRBJ2-7,TRBD1,CASSARDRGAYEQYF,TGCGCCAGCAGCGCCCGGGACAGGGGTGCCTACGAGCAGTACTTC
.,TRBV28,TRBJ2-7,.,CASSLGGIPYEQYF,TGTGCCAGCAGTTTAGGGGGGATCCCCTACGAGCAGTACTTC
.,TRBV9,TRBJ1-5,TRBD1,CASSVEGQVNQPQHF,TGTGCCAGCAGCGTAGAAGGACAGGTCAATCAGCCCCAGCATTTT
.,TRBV4-2,TRBJ2-1,.,CASSPSDRGNEQFF,TGTGCCAGCAGCCCTTCGGACCGGGGCAATGAGCAGTTCTTC
.,TRBV13,TRBJ2-7,TRBD1,CASSLGTGGNYEQYF,TGTGCCAGCAGCTTGGGGACAGGGGGGAACTACGAGCAGTACTTC
.,TRBV7-6,TRBJ1-1,.,CASSPNAGGVLNTEAFF,TGTGCCAGCAGCCCCAACGCGGGGGGCGTCCTGAACACTGAAGCTTTCTTT
.,TRBV7-2,TRBJ1-2,TRBD1,CASSLGGQGYGYTF,TGTGCCAGCAGCTTAGGGGGACAGGGGTATGGCTACACCTTC
.,TRBV25-1,TRBJ2-7,TRBD1,CASSVGTGGYEQYF,TGTGCCAGCAGTGTAGGGACAGGGGGCTACGAGCAGTACTTC
few,TRBV5-6,TRBJ1-1,.,CASSPRTLRTEAFF,TGTGCCAGCAGTCCCCGGACATTACGCACTGAAGCTTTCTTT
.,TRBV5-1,TRBJ1-1,TRBD1,CASSLDRANTEAFF,TGCGCCAGCAGCCTCGACAGGGCGAACACTGAAGCTTTCTTT
.,TRBV5-4,TRBJ1-6,.,CASSFGVAVDF,TGTGCCAGCAGCTTTGGCGTAGCAGTGGACTTT
.,TRBV29-1,TRBJ2-3,TRBD2,CSAIAGGQDTQYF,TGCAGCGCAATAGCGGGAGGGCAGGATACGCAGTATTTT
.,TRBV9,TRBJ2-3,TRBD1,CASSGTGVVTDTQYF,TGTGCCAGCAGCGGGACAGGGGTTGTAACAGATACGCAGTATTTT
.,TRBV5-4,TRBJ2-1,.,CASSLLNEQFF,TGTGCCAGCAGCTTGCTCAATGAGCAGTTCTTC
.,TRBV4-1,TRBJ2-7,.,CASSQGWAGSSYEQYF,TGCGCCAGCAGCCAAGGATGGGCAGGGTCCTCTTACGAGCAGTACTTC
.,TRBV30,TRBJ1-1,.,CAWELRGLGAFF,TGTGCCTGGGAATTAAGGGGCTTGGGGGCTTTCTTT
once,TRBV4-3,TRBJ2-3,.,CASSQVYGAASDTQYF,TGCGCCAGCAGTCAAGTGTACGGAGCCGCCTCAGATACGCAGTATTTT
.,TRBV13,TRBJ1-2,.,CASSSTNYGYTF,TGTGCCAGCAGCTCTACTAACTATGGCTACACCTTC
.,TRBV29-1,TRBJ2-2,.,CSVVASTGELFF,TGCAGCGTTGTAGCTAGCACCGGGGAGCTGTTTTTT
.,TRBV7-9,TRBJ1-1,.,CASAPRGMNTEAFF,TGTGCCAGCGCTCCGAGGGGGATGAACACTGAAGCTTTCTTT
.,TRBV7-6,TRBJ1-1,.,CASSLGGGGLGNTEAFF,TGTGCCAGCAGCTTAGGCGGCGGGGGGCTAGGGAACACTGAAGCTTTCTTT
.,TRBV11-3,TRBJ2-1,.,CASSLEENGNEQFF,TGTGCCAGCAGCTTGGAGGAGAACGGCAATGAGCAGTTCTTC
once,TRBV4-3,TRBJ2-3,.,CASSQGPTGTDTQYF,TGCGCCAGCAGCCAAGGCCCGACTGGCACAGATACGCAGTATTTT
.,TRBV15,TRBJ1-5,TRBD1,CATSRDRGRDQPQHF,TGTGCCACCAGCAGAGACAGGGGGCGCGATCAGCCCCAGCATTTT
.,TRBV5-4,TRBJ2-1,TRBD2,CASSRPGLAGVAQFF,TGTGCCAGCAGCCGCCCCGGGCTAGCGGGGGTGGCGCAGTTCTTC
few,TRBV7-8,TRBJ2-1,TRBD2,CASSLGLAGAYEQFF,TGTGCCAGCAGCTTAGGACTAGCGGGAGCGTATGAGCAGTTCTTC
.,TRBV2,TRBJ2-1,TRBD1,CASTGTGVGRGEQFF,TGTGCCAGCACCGGAACAGGGGTGGGAAGAGGTGAGCAGTTCTTC
.,TRBV7-9,TRBJ1-1,.,CASSLVSATEAFF,TGTGCCAGCAGCTTAGTCTCAGCGACTGAAGCTTTCTTT
.,TRBV10-3,TRBJ2-7,.,CAISAGGSYEQYF,TGTGCCATCAGTGCCGGGGGTTCCTACGAGCAGTACTTC
.,TRBV6-5,TRBJ2-2,.,CASSLSSGELFF,TGTGCCAGCAGCCTAAGTTCCGGGGAGCTGTTTTTT
few,TRBV7-3,TRBJ1-1,.,CASSSDRNTEAFF,TGTGCCAGCAGCTCCGACAGGAACACTGAAGCTTTCTTT
.,TRBV9,TRBJ2-3,.,CASSVAADTQYF,TGTGCCAGCAGCGTAGCCGCAGATACGCAGTATTTT
.,TRBV6-5,TRBJ2-7,.,CASRPRRDSTYEQYF,TGTGCCAGCAGGCCCCGGCGAGACAGTACCTACGAGCAGTACTTC
.,TRBV5-1,TRBJ1-5,.,CASSLPTGKSGQPQHF,TGCGCCAGCAGCCTCCCAACAGGGAAGAGTGGGCAGCCCCAGCATTTT
.,TRBV19,TRBJ1-5,.,CASSITQGQPQHF,TGTGCCAGTAGTATAACCCAGGGTCAGCCCCAGCATTTT
.,TRBV29-1,TRBJ2-7,TRBD1,CSVEGGTGGNVYEQYF,TGCAGCGTTGAAGGAGGGACAGGGGGCAACGTCTACGAGCAGTACTTC
few,TRBV28,TRBJ1-4,TRBD1,CASSNLGPRDRGSTNEKLFF,TGTGCCAGCAGCAATTTGGGGCCCCGGGACAGGGGGTCAACTAATGAAAAACTGTTTTTT
.,TRBV27,TRBJ2-5,.,CASSYQGGETQYF,TGTGCCAGCAGTTATCAGGGGGGAGAGACCCAGTACTTC